This T cell receptor beta chain came from a study of blood T cell repertoires in COVID-19. Study as a whole: The United States, Italy and Spain provided the acute and convalescent COVID-19 samples. In each case, the material was cDNA or gDNA derived from T cells, B-cell-depleted T cells, or PBMCs.

The ends were cut back, 1 base at V and 1 base at J, with 7 bases in the middle. The CDR3 totals 14 residues. Germline V gene sequence: CDR1 LGHDT, CDR2 YNNKEL (reference sequence). In the authors' methods: Nucleated cell number was recorded as an estimate derived from reference gene primer amplification. Assay used: immunoSEQ multiplex PCR; TCRdb lists only in-frame clones, some missing. The DNA was the basis for D and trimming; V, J and clone size are from that table. This sample has about 67,000 clones, with roughly 87% found just once. The clonotype comes from a woman aged 80 or over with acute or convalescent COVID-19. Input material: peripheral blood. This chain joins TRBV3-1 (or the pseudogene TRBV3-2) and TRBJ1-1; no reliable D call. The CDR3 bases are TGTGCCAGCAGCCAAGGCCAGGCGAACACTGAAGCTTTCTTT. This gives the protein CASSQGQANTEAFF.